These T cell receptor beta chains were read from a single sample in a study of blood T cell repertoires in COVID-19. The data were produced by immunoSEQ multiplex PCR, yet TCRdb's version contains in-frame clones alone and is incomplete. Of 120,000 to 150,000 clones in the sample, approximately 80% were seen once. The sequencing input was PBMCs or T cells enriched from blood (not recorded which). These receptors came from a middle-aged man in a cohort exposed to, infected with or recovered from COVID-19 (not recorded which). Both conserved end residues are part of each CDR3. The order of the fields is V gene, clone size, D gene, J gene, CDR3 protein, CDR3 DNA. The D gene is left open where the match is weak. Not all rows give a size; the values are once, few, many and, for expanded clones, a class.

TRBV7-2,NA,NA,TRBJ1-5,CASSCSPLTVTYNQPQHF,TGTGCCAGCAGCTGCTCCCCTTTGACAGTTACTTACAATCAGCCCCAGCATTTT
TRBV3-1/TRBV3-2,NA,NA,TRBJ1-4,CASSQGGGHNEKLFF,TGTGCCAGCAGCCAAGGAGGGGGACATAATGAAAAACTGTTTTTT
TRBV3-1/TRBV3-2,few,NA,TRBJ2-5,CASSQNYVAQETQYF,TGTGCCAGCAGCCAAAACTATGTGGCACAAGAGACCCAGTACTTC
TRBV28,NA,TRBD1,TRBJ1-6,CASSLGQVHSPLHF,TGTGCCAGCAGTTTGGGACAGGTTCATTCACCCCTCCACTTT
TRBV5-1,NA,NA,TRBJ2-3,CASSRGEGQTDTQYF,TGCGCCAGCAGCCGTGGCGAAGGACAAACAGATACGCAGTATTTT
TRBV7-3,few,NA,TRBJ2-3,CASSFFFSDTQYF,TGTGCCAGCAGCTTCTTCTTCTCAGATACGCAGTATTTT
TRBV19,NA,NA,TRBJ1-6,CASRKEGNSYNSPLHF,TGTGCCAGTAGAAAGGAGGGGAACTCCTATAATTCACCCCTCCACTTT
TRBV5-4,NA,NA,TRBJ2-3,CASSEALNTDTQYF,TGTGCCAGCAGCGAGGCGTTAAACACAGATACGCAGTATTTT
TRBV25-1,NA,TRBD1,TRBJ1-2,CASSEGDRGGYTF,TGTGCCAGCAGTGAAGGGGACAGGGGTGGCTACACCTTC
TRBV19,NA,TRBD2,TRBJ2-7,CASSIDGQASGGKISYYEQYF,TGTGCCAGTAGTATAGATGGACAGGCTAGCGGGGGGAAAATATCCTATTACGAGCAGTACTTC
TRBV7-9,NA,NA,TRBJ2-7,CASSLDSSYEQYF,TGTGCCAGCAGCTTAGACAGCTCCTACGAGCAGTACTTC
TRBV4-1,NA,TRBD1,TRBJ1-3,CASSQDMAGGGNTIYF,TGCGCCAGCAGCCAAGATATGGCAGGGGGGGGAAACACCATATATTTT
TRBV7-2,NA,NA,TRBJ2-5,CASSTRGQGVETQYF,TGTGCCAGCAGCACGCGTGGGCAGGGCGTAGAGACCCAGTACTTC
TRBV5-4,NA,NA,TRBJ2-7,CASSLSGAIIYEQYF,TGTGCCAGCAGCTTGAGCGGTGCGATCATCTACGAGCAGTACTTC
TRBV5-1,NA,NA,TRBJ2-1,CASSLVPGALDNEQFF,TGCGCCAGCAGCTTGGTACCAGGGGCGCTCGACAATGAGCAGTTCTTC
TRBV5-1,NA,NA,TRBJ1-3,CASSLSPGSGNTIYF,TGCGCCAGCAGCTTGAGTCCGGGCTCTGGAAACACCATATATTTT
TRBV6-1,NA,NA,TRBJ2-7,CASSERQGGYEQYF,TGTGCCAGCAGTGAACGACAGGGAGGCTACGAGCAGTACTTC
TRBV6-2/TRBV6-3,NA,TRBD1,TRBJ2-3,CASSYSKLGQGSTDTQYF,TGTGCCAGCAGTTACTCGAAATTAGGACAGGGGAGCACAGATACGCAGTATTTT
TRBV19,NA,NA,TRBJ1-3,CASRREGPFSGNTIYF,TGTGCCAGTAGAAGGGAGGGGCCATTCTCTGGAAACACCATATATTTT
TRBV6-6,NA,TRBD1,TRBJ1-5,CASSGDRVFYQPQHF,TGTGCCAGCAGTGGAGACAGGGTTTTTTATCAGCCCCAGCATTTT
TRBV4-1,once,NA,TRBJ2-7,CASSHDRTEFSYEQYF,TGCGCCAGCAGCCATGACAGGACAGAATTTTCCTACGAGCAGTACTTC
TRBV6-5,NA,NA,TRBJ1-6,CASSLSGSPLHF,TGTGCCAGCAGTCTCTCGGGTTCACCCCTCCACTTT
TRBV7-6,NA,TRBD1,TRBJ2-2,CASSLSTVPGQGYTGELFF,TGTGCCAGCAGCTTATCCACCGTTCCAGGACAGGGGTACACCGGGGAGCTGTTTTTT
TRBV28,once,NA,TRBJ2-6,CASSPELAGANVLTF,TGTGCCAGCAGCCCCGAGTTGGCTGGGGCCAACGTCCTGACTTTC
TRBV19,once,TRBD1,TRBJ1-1,CASSTRDSTIEAFF,TGTGCCAGTAGTACTCGGGACAGCACCATTGAAGCTTTCTTT
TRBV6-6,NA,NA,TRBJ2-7,CASSYSPDYEQYF,TGTGCCAGCAGTTACTCGCCAGACTACGAGCAGTACTTC
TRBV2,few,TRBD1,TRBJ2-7,CASSMTGGREQYF,TGTGCCAGCAGCATGACAGGGGGCCGCGAGCAGTACTTC